The 6 T cell receptor beta chains below were found in one sample sequenced in a study of T-cell reconstitution after alpha-beta-depleted transplantation in children. Unique molecular identifiers were used in preparing the TCRbeta library. TCRdb re-analysed the PCR reads in MiXCR, keeping a single row per CDR3 protein. The profile shows almost 250,000 distinct CDR3 sequences, under 30% of them singletons. The specimen was PBMCs, collected before TCRalphabeta/CD19-depleted stem cell transplant. The receptor set was obtained from a girl aged 2 to 9 with Fanconi anemia, due to receive a stem cell transplant.

This clonotype occurred many times. This chain joins TRBV6-1 and TRBJ2-6, with 10 bases that match TRBD1. The trim removed 3 bases at V and 2 bases at J, leaving 4 bases unmatched. CDR3 length: 17 amino acids. CDR1 and CDR2 from the germline V gene are MNHNS and SASEGT. The CDR3 coding sequence is TGTGCCAGCAGTGAGACAGGGGGCGTGACTGGGGCCAACGTCCTGACTTTC. This gives the protein CASSETGGVTGANVLTF.

In its sample, this clonotype was seen many times. V usage is TRBV18 and J usage is TRBJ2-1; no firm D call. Trimming left V 5 bases short and J 2 bases short, with 7 bases between. The CDR3 is 13 residues long. Germline V gives CDR1 KGHSH, CDR2 LQKENI. The CDR3 reads CASSGIAYNEQFF. CDR3 DNA sequence: TGTGCCAGCTCAGGGATAGCCTACAATGAGCAGTTCTTC.

Details on this clonotype: The junction differs from germline at one of its ends, possibly a read error. This chain connects TRBV27 to TRBJ2-3; tentative D call: TRBD2 (5 bases). The CDR3 consists of 15 residues. CDR1 MNHEY and CDR2 SMNVEV come from the germline V gene (reference sequence). The CDR3, as DNA: TGTGGCAGCAGTAGGTTGAGGGAGAAACCAGATACGCAGTATTTT. This translates into CGSSRLREKPDTQYF.

This chain joins TRBV29-1 and TRBJ2-2; no reliable D call. V was shortened by 4 bases and J by 5 bases, with 8 bases between the two germline ends. The CDR3 is made up of 12 amino acids. The germline CDR1 and CDR2 sequences are SQVTM and ANQGSEA. CDR3: CSVVRVTGELFF. For the CDR3, the DNA is TGCAGCGTTGTTCGCGTAACCGGGGAGCTGTTTTTT.

This clonotype was observed many times. The V call is TRBV29-1, the J call TRBJ2-7; D gene unclear. The germline V gene has CDR1 SQVTM and CDR2 ANQGSEA. The germline V and J ends were trimmed by 4 bases and 5 bases, with 15 bases remaining between them. This CDR3 contains 13 residues. In DNA, the CDR3 is TGCAGCGTTGGTATAGGGATCGTCGACGAGCAGTACTTC. Its protein is CSVGIGIVDEQYF.

This clonotype was found a few times. V is TRBV24-1 and J is TRBJ2-2; D is possibly TRBD1 (6 bases). V was shortened by 3 bases and J by 4 bases, with 11 bases between the two germline ends. The V gene's germline CDR1 is KGHDR and CDR2 SFDVKD. This CDR3 region has 15 residues. CDR3 coding DNA: TGTGCCACCAGTGATCCGGGACACCGCACCGGGGAGCTGTTTTTT. Its translation: CATSDPGHRTGELFF.